Following are 8 T cell receptor beta chains from one sample sequenced in a study of blood T cell repertoires in COVID-19. Generated by immunoSEQ multiplex PCR, the TCRdb table keeps only in-frame clones and is missing some. The profile shows around 270,000 clones, approximately 90% of them singletons. Source material: peripheral blood. The receptor source for this set is a man aged 55 to 70 who had recovered from COVID-19.

J is TRBJ2-7 and V is TRBV7-8; a possible D gene is TRBD2 (6 bases). The germline gives CDR1 SGHVS, CDR2 FQNEAQ. Between the trimmed V and J ends, which lost 4 bases and 4 bases, there was a span of 14 bases. CDR3 length equals 14 residues. Written as DNA, the CDR3 is TGTGCCAGCAGCTCCCCCGGGAGCCCATACGAGCAGTACTTC. Translation gives CASSSPGSPYEQYF.

For this clone: The sample contains more than one DNA sequence encoding this CDR3. The chain recombines TRBV18 with TRBJ2-7; TRBD1 aligns across 11 bases. The CDR3 runs 14 residues. V gave up 3 bases and J gave up 3 bases; unmatched junction bases: 1. Germline CDR1 and CDR2: KGHSH and LQKENI. The CDR3 bases are TGTGCCAGCTCACCCGGGACAGGGGGCTACGAGCAGTACTTC. Its translation is CASSPGTGGYEQYF.

A single count supports this clone. The chain is built from TRBV2 and TRBJ1-6; 9 bases are a match to TRBD1. The CDR3 is made up of 14 amino acids. Germline lookup yields CDR1 SNHLY and CDR2 FYNNEI. Trimming cost V 5 bases and J 9 bases; bases outside gene matches: 5. CDR3 nucleotides: TGTGCCAGCAGTAGGACAGGGGTCGGTTCACCCCTCCACTTT. It translates to CASSRTGVGSPLHF.

The V gene is TRBV27, the J gene TRBJ1-3; 8 bases are a match to TRBD1. Germline V gene lookup returns CDR1 MNHEY and CDR2 SMNVEV (reference sequence). This CDR3 region has 18 residues. V lost 5 bases, J lost 0 bases, and 12 bases stayed unmatched. The CDR3 region is CASSPLDRAPHSGNTIYF. CDR3 sequence (DNA): TGTGCCAGCAGTCCCTTGGACAGGGCCCCACACTCTGGAAACACCATATATTTT.

The CDR3 DNA is TGTGCCAGCAGCCTAGGGACTAGCGGGGTCAAGACCCAGTACTTC. This gives the protein CASSLGTSGVKTQYF. The chain joins TRBV3-1 (or the pseudogene TRBV3-2) to TRBJ2-5; TRBD2 matches at 13 bases. V dropped 4 bases and J dropped 6; count of bases not matched to a gene: 5. The germline gives CDR1 LGHDT, CDR2 YNNKEL (reference sequence). The CDR3 runs to 15 residues.

V usage is TRBV19 and J usage is TRBJ1-5, with D perhaps matching TRBD1 (5 bases). V dropped 5 bases and J dropped 3 bases, with 8 bases sitting between them. CDR3 size: 13 residues. Per the germline V gene, CDR1 is LNHDA and CDR2 is SQIVND (reference sequence). The CDR3 sequence: CASSEQDNQPQHF. As DNA, the CDR3 is TGTGCCAGTAGTGAACAGGACAATCAGCCCCAGCATTTT.

This sequence joins TRBV4-1 and TRBJ2-1, with 8 positions matching TRBD1. With 0 bases clipped from V and 7 bases from J, the junction kept 5 bases outside the gene matches. CDR1 MGHRA and CDR2 YSYEKL come from the germline V gene. There are 15 residues in the CDR3. CDR3 protein: CASSQDRGRSNEQFF. The CDR3 nucleotides read TGCGCCAGCAGCCAAGACAGGGGGCGGTCTAATGAGCAGTTCTTC.

This clone has just a few counts. This chain uses TRBV6-5 with TRBJ2-1; tentatively, D is TRBD2 (5 bases). The CDR3 has 14 residues. Germline V gene data show CDR1 as MNHEY and CDR2 as SVGAGI. Trimming pared 6 bases from V and 0 bases from J, leaving 9 bases between. The CDR3 spells CASSGESSYNEQFF. As DNA, the CDR3 is TGTGCCAGCAGCGGGGAGAGCTCCTACAATGAGCAGTTCTTC.